This TCR beta chain was retrieved from a study of cytomegalovirus exposure and HLA in healthy donors. Notes on this clone: The junction differs from germline at one of its ends, possibly a read error.

Per the germline V gene, CDR1 is MNHEY and CDR2 is SVGAGI. CDR3 length: 15 residues. In the PCR, 60 Vbeta and 13 Jbeta primers were used. The data were produced by immunoSEQ multiplex PCR, yet TCRdb's version contains in-frame clones alone and is incomplete. Counted here are some 110,000 clones, approximately 79% occurring once; the ten biggest clones make up 2.1%. The chain carries TRBV6-5 and TRBJ2-6; perhaps TRBD1 as D (5 bases). The sequenced material came from PBMCs. This TCR came from a young man in good health and CMV-seronegative. CDR3 amino acids: CASWWGKAGANGLTF. The CDR3 region has the DNA TGTGCCAGCTGGTGGGGAAAGGCTGGGGCCAACGGCCTGACTTTC.